The T cell receptor beta chain under discussion was sequenced for a study of early T cells in non-severe SARS-CoV-2 infection (dated by TCRdb to the early 2020s). Background on the whole study: TCR sequencing used bulk RNA from unsorted whole blood, so alpha and beta chains could not be paired. On the study overall, not on this receptor specifically: Matching against VDJdb was skewed toward anti-spike CD8 responses, likely underestimated virus-specific expansions, and missed private and CD4 specificities.

Sequences MNHEY (CDR1) and SMNVEV (CDR2) are obtained from the germline V gene (reference sequence). Spanning cysteine to phenylalanine, the CDR3 consists of 17 amino acids. Left in the record is the CDR3 DNA by itself, 51 bases read in frame from the first base. The V and J ends are trimmed by 6 bases and 0 bases, leaving 18 bases between them. The library was generated by 5' RACE. The reads were generated on a NextSeq 500. In the TCR library protocol, unique molecular identifiers were attached to individual cDNA molecules to correct for PCR bias and sequencing error. Both TCR alpha and beta chains were sequenced, and tight co-correlation was observed between alpha and beta sequence abundances in each sample. Concerning the study's data processing: Decombinator V4 was used to annotate TCR sequences for V gene, J gene and CDR3. Expanded TCRs were defined as changing significantly between any two time points under a Poisson model with p below 0.0001. TCR abundances were normalised to the total number of TCRs sequenced per sample and expressed as counts per million. TRAV1-2 paired with TRAJ12, TRAJ20 or TRAJ33 defined MAIT TCRs, while TRAV10 paired with TRAJ18 defined iNKT TCRs. A search of VDJdb, accessed on 1 November 2021, was run for TCRs annotated to CMV, EBV and SARS-CoV-2, with TCRs annotated for multiple antigens excluded. TCRdb redid the processing of the public reads, applying fastp at Q25 and MiXCR, and retained in-frame beta chains. Entries that share a CDR3 protein sequence are merged under the most common genes and DNA. V and J calls and clone size were set by TCRdb, not the authors. The sample has about 24,000 distinct CDR3 sequences on record, roughly 3.6% of them singletons. Around 5.6% of the sample is taken by the ten largest.

This was a case-control study nested in a cohort of healthcare workers in London, UK, who had nasopharyngeal swab PCR tests and blood samples taken every week. Healthcare workers were recruited during the week of the UK lockdown, between 23 and 31 March 2020, and followed weekly for up to roughly 16 weeks. Remarks on this clonotype: It lacks a known antigen. The sample holds no much larger clone one base away, and base qualities are not on file.

Sequences were obtained from whole blood. The source of this sequence is an adult who was a healthcare worker with PCR-confirmed SARS-CoV-2 infection or an uninfected control (not recorded which). The sequence links TRBV27 to TRBJ2-4, with a tentative D gene TRBD2 over 7 matching bases. CDR3 protein: CASSLLTGRGAKNIQYF. The DNA sequence reads TGTGCCAGCAGCCTGCTTACAGGGAGGGGAGCCAAAAACATTCAGTACTTC.